This T cell receptor (beta chain) was sequenced for a study of CD8+ T cells in alopecia areata. Study-wide results and limits: Normal skin's resident alphabeta T cells are sequenced alongside lesional scalp T cells. TCR sharing across patients was less clear than in mice, possibly HLA-related.

To note about this clone: No antigen is known for it.

Extracted RNA was reverse transcribed, and the resulting cDNA served as sequencing template. Assay used: immunoSEQ multiplex PCR; TCRdb lists only in-frame clones, some missing. The sample includes some 120,000 clones, 47% of them seen just once. CDR3 length: 10 residues. V lost 5 bases and J 8 bases, leaving 9 bases between the germline ends. CDR1 and CDR2 from the germline V gene are DFQATT and SNEGSKA (reference sequence). This chain connects TRBV20-1 to TRBJ1-2; the D is unclear. Sequenced input: NKG2D-low CD8+ T cells sorted from blood. The clonotype comes from a human donor with alopecia areata. CDR3 protein: CSAPAWGYTF. The DNA for the CDR3 is TGCAGTGCTCCAGCCTGGGGCTACACCTTC.